These T cell receptor beta chains were read from a single sample in a study of OX40 agonist ivuxolimab in advanced cancers. TCRdb's copy holds only in-frame clones and misses some; the assay was immunoSEQ multiplex PCR. The data contain 80,000 to 100,000 clones, about 92% of them singletons. This specimen was CD4+ or CD8+ T cells sorted from blood, taken in a trial of the OX40 agonist ivuxolimab. The receptors were sampled from an adult with an advanced solid tumor such as melanoma, head and neck, liver or kidney cancer. Both conserved end residues are part of each CDR3. The order of the fields is D gene, V gene, clone size, J gene, CDR3 DNA, CDR3 protein. The D gene is left open where the match is weak. Not every row has a clone size; where given, it reads once, few, many or a size class.

D: NA
V: TRBV5-1
size: NA
J: TRBJ1-1
DNA: TGCGCCAGCAGAACTGGACCTCTGAACACTGAAGCTTTCTTT
CDR3: CASRTGPLNTEAFF

D: NA
V: TRBV2
size: NA
J: TRBJ2-2
DNA: TGTGCCAGCAGTGAAATTCAGGGGAGCACCGGGGAGCTGTTTTTT
CDR3: CASSEIQGSTGELFF

D: NA
V: TRBV2
size: NA
J: TRBJ2-3
DNA: TGTGCCAGCAGTGAAGGTTGGGATACGCAGTATTTT
CDR3: CASSEGWDTQYF

D: NA
V: TRBV6-5
size: NA
J: TRBJ2-3
DNA: TGTGCCAGCAGTTCCCCGCTTGGTACGCAGTATTTT
CDR3: CASSSPLGTQYF

D: NA
V: TRBV18
size: NA
J: TRBJ1-2
DNA: TGTGCCAGCTCACCTCAGAGGATCAACTATGGCTACACCTTC
CDR3: CASSPQRINYGYTF

D: NA
V: TRBV19
size: NA
J: TRBJ1-2
DNA: TGTGCCAGTAGTATTCCGCGCTATGGCTACACCTTC
CDR3: CASSIPRYGYTF

D: TRBD1
V: TRBV16
size: NA
J: TRBJ1-6
DNA: TGTGCCAGCAGCCAGGGACAGGGTAGTCCCCTCCACTTT
CDR3: CASSQGQGSPLHF

D: NA
V: TRBV19
size: NA
J: TRBJ1-2
DNA: TGTGCCAGTAGTATTGCCAAGGATGGCTACACCTTC
CDR3: CASSIAKDGYTF

D: NA
V: TRBV30
size: NA
J: TRBJ1-2
DNA: TGTGCCTGGAGCGTGTGGACAAGCGACGGCTACACCTTC
CDR3: CAWSVWTSDGYTF

D: NA
V: TRBV4-3
size: NA
J: TRBJ2-4
DNA: TGCGCCAGCAGCCAGGGGCAGGGGATACTAGGTGTCCAAAACATTCAGTACTTC
CDR3: CASSQGQGILGVQNIQYF

D: TRBD1
V: TRBV2
size: few
J: TRBJ1-5
DNA: TGTGCCAGCAGTGAGGGGGGACAGGGCAATCAGCCCCAGCATTTT
CDR3: CASSEGGQGNQPQHF

D: NA
V: TRBV30
size: NA
J: TRBJ2-2
DNA: TGTGCCTGGAGTGTACTCTCTGGCGGGGAGCTGTTTTTT
CDR3: CAWSVLSGGELFF

D: NA
V: TRBV7-9
size: NA
J: TRBJ2-3
DNA: TGTGCCAGCAGCTTAGGGGGCACAGATACGCAGTATTTT
CDR3: CASSLGGTDTQYF

D: NA
V: TRBV20-1
size: NA
J: TRBJ2-5
DNA: TGCAGTGCTAGAGATTGGGCGACCCAGTACTTC
CDR3: CSARDWATQYF

D: NA
V: TRBV19
size: NA
J: TRBJ2-1
DNA: TGTGCCAGTAGTATTGGCGGGATCGCCTACAATGAGCAGTTCTTC
CDR3: CASSIGGIAYNEQFF

D: NA
V: TRBV5-5
size: NA
J: TRBJ2-6
DNA: TGTGCCAGCAGGACCGGGGACATACTGAACTCTGGGGCCAACGTCCTGACTTTC
CDR3: CASRTGDILNSGANVLTF

D: NA
V: TRBV4-3
size: NA
J: TRBJ1-6
DNA: TGCGCCAGCAGCCAAGTTTCCGGGTCCCTAATGCGTCCCCTCCACTTT
CDR3: CASSQVSGSLMRPLHF

D: TRBD1
V: TRBV23-1
size: NA
J: TRBJ1-3
DNA: TGCGCCAGCAGGATATTTAGGGGGCTTCTCGGAAACACCATATATTTT
CDR3: CASRIFRGLLGNTIYF

D: NA
V: TRBV5-5
size: NA
J: TRBJ2-5
DNA: TGTGCCAGCAGCTCCTGGGGGGAGACCCAGTACTTC
CDR3: CASSSWGETQYF

D: TRBD2
V: TRBV30
size: once
J: TRBJ2-7
DNA: TGTGCCTGGACCCCGGGACGTTGGGTAGCGGGGACCTACGAGCAGTACTTC
CDR3: CAWTPGRWVAGTYEQYF

D: NA
V: TRBV6-6
size: NA
J: TRBJ1-2
DNA: TGTGCCACAATTTCCGGGACCGTCAGCTATGGCTACACCTTC
CDR3: CATISGTVSYGYTF

D: NA
V: TRBV29-1
size: NA
J: TRBJ2-5
DNA: TGCAGCGTTGAAGGGAGGCAGGGTAGAGGGCAAGAGACCCAGTACTTC
CDR3: CSVEGRQGRGQETQYF

D: NA
V: TRBV7-6
size: NA
J: TRBJ2-3
DNA: TGTGCCAGCAGCTTTAGCGCTTCCATCACAGATACGCAGTATTTT
CDR3: CASSFSASITDTQYF

D: NA
V: TRBV4-2
size: NA
J: TRBJ2-1
DNA: TGTGCCAGCAGCCAAGCCTGGACATCTCAAAGTGAGCAGTTCTTC
CDR3: CASSQAWTSQSEQFF

D: TRBD2
V: TRBV28
size: NA
J: TRBJ2-1
DNA: TGTGCCAGCAGTACCCTAGCGGGAGGGGGATACAATGAGCAGTTCTTC
CDR3: CASSTLAGGGYNEQFF

D: NA
V: TRBV28
size: NA
J: TRBJ1-5
DNA: TGTGCCAGCAGTTTAAGGGGTTTCGATCAGCCCCAGCATTTT
CDR3: CASSLRGFDQPQHF

D: TRBD2
V: TRBV6-6
size: NA
J: TRBJ2-1
DNA: TGTGCCAGCAGCCTTAGCGGGTTAGGGCATGAGCAGTTCTTC
CDR3: CASSLSGLGHEQFF

D: NA
V: TRBV13
size: NA
J: TRBJ2-5
DNA: TGTGCCAGCAGCTTAAGGGAGACCCAGTACTTC
CDR3: CASSLRETQYF

D: TRBD2
V: TRBV15
size: NA
J: TRBJ2-7
DNA: TGTGCCACCAGCAGAGGAGCGGGGGAGTACGGCGAGCAGTACTTC
CDR3: CATSRGAGEYGEQYF

D: TRBD1
V: TRBV19
size: few
J: TRBJ1-5
DNA: TGTGCCAGTAGTCCCGAGACAGGGGCAACTCAGCCCCAGCATTTT
CDR3: CASSPETGATQPQHF

D: NA
V: TRBV4-3
size: NA
J: TRBJ1-2
DNA: TGCGCCAGCAGCCAACAGCTAGCTAACTATGGCTACACCTTC
CDR3: CASSQQLANYGYTF

D: NA
V: TRBV5-5
size: NA
J: TRBJ2-7
DNA: TGTGCCAGCAGCCTAGGAGGTTTTGGCAACGAGCAGTACTTC
CDR3: CASSLGGFGNEQYF

D: NA
V: TRBV5-4
size: NA
J: TRBJ1-2
DNA: TGTGCCAGCAGCTTGGATCGGGGGCTTTATGGCTACACCTTC
CDR3: CASSLDRGLYGYTF

D: NA
V: TRBV5-1
size: NA
J: TRBJ1-2
DNA: TGCGCCAGCAGCTTGGCGGGGGTCGGGGGCTACACCTTC
CDR3: CASSLAGVGGYTF

D: NA
V: TRBV28
size: NA
J: TRBJ1-5
DNA: TGTGCCAGCAGTCCCCTCAGACAGGCTGGGGATCAGCCCCAGCATTTT
CDR3: CASSPLRQAGDQPQHF

D: NA
V: TRBV12-5
size: NA
J: TRBJ2-1
DNA: TGTGCTAGTGGTCAAGCCGGGGGCTCCTACAATGAGCAGTTCTTC
CDR3: CASGQAGGSYNEQFF

D: TRBD1
V: TRBV19
size: NA
J: TRBJ1-1
DNA: TGTGCCAGTAGTCGGACAGGCTCCAGGGAAGCTTTCTTT
CDR3: CASSRTGSREAFF

D: NA
V: TRBV29-1
size: NA
J: TRBJ2-1
DNA: TGCAGCGTCCCCTTCGGGGCGGACTCCTACAATGAGCAGTTCTTC
CDR3: CSVPFGADSYNEQFF

D: TRBD1
V: TRBV7-3
size: NA
J: TRBJ1-1
DNA: TGTGCCAGCAGCGAACAGGGGGATACTGAAGCTTTCTTT
CDR3: CASSEQGDTEAFF

D: NA
V: TRBV7-9
size: NA
J: TRBJ1-1
DNA: TGTGCCAGCAGCTTTTCCAGGGATACTGAAGCTTTCTTT
CDR3: CASSFSRDTEAFF

D: NA
V: TRBV7-2
size: few
J: TRBJ1-5
DNA: TGTGCCAGCAGCTTAGTGGGGGGGAGCAATCAGCCCCAGCATTTT
CDR3: CASSLVGGSNQPQHF

D: TRBD1
V: TRBV7-8
size: NA
J: TRBJ1-5
DNA: TGTGCCAGCAGCCCGACAGGGGGAGGAGATCAGCCCCAGCATTTT
CDR3: CASSPTGGGDQPQHF

D: NA
V: TRBV30
size: NA
J: TRBJ1-5
DNA: TGTGCCTGGAGTGGGGAGAACCATCAGCCCCAGCATTTT
CDR3: CAWSGENHQPQHF

D: NA
V: TRBV7-2
size: NA
J: TRBJ2-6
DNA: TGTGCCAGCACCCTGTCCTCTGGGGCCAACGTCCTGACTTTC
CDR3: CASTLSSGANVLTF

D: NA
V: TRBV28
size: once
J: TRBJ2-4
DNA: TGTGCCAGCAGTTCTAGGGGAGCGAACATTCAGTACTTC
CDR3: CASSSRGANIQYF

D: NA
V: TRBV2
size: NA
J: TRBJ2-5
DNA: TGTGCCAGCAGTGAAACGACCCAAGAGACCCAGTACTTC
CDR3: CASSETTQETQYF

D: TRBD1
V: TRBV10-3
size: NA
J: TRBJ1-2
DNA: TGTGCCACCCCAACCTATCCGGACAGGCCTAACCTGTTTTATGGCTACACCTTC
CDR3: CATPTYPDRPNLFYGYTF